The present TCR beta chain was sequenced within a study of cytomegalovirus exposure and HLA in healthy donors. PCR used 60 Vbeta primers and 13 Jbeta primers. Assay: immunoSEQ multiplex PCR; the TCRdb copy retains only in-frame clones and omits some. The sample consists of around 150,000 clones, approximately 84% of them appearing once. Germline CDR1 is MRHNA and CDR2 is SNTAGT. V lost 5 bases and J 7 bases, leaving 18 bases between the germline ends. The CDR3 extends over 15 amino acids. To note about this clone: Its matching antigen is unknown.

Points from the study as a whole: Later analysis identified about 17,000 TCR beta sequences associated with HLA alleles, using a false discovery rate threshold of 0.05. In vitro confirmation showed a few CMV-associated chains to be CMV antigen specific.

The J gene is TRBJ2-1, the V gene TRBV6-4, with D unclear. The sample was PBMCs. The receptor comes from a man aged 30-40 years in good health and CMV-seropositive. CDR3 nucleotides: TGTGCCAGCAGTCCAACCCCATCGCGGCGGAATGAGCAGTTCTTC. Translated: CASSPTPSRRNEQFF.